These 24 T cell receptor beta chains came from one sample sequenced in a study of blood T cell repertoires in COVID-19. Sequenced by immunoSEQ multiplex PCR; TCRdb stores in-frame clones only, minus some. The repertoire holds approximately 320,000 clones, with roughly 85% as singletons. The sample taken for sequencing was peripheral blood. These receptors were taken from a human donor in a cohort sampled during active COVID-19.

The chain uses TRBV3-1 (or the pseudogene TRBV3-2) and TRBJ1-1; D ambiguous. The V gene lost 4 bases and the J gene lost 2 bases, with 5 bases spanning the gap. Germline CDR1 and CDR2: LGHDT and YNNKEL (reference sequence). There are 12 residues in the CDR3. CDR3 loop: CASSLKNTEAFF. CDR3 DNA sequence: TGTGCCAGCAGCCTTAAAAACACTGAAGCTTTCTTT.

This rearrangement joins TRBV27 to TRBJ1-2; the match to TRBD1 covers 7 bases. With 6 bases clipped from V and 4 bases from J, the junction kept 8 bases outside the gene matches. The CDR3 has 14 residues. CDR1 is MNHEY and CDR2 is SMNVEV in the germline V gene (reference sequence). CDR3: CASSGRGLSYGYTF. The CDR3 DNA sequence: TGTGCCAGCAGCGGGAGGGGGCTCAGCTATGGCTACACCTTC.

The chain joins TRBV7-8 to TRBJ1-1; tentative D call: TRBD1 (6 bases). Germline V gene lookup returns CDR1 SGHVS and CDR2 FQNEAQ. The CDR3 length is 14 residues. Trimming shortened V by 5 bases and J by 6 bases, and 16 bases separated the two germline ends. The CDR3 DNA sequence: TGTGCCAGCAGCCCCAGGGGAGCGCACCCTGAAGCTTTCTTT. Amino acids: CASSPRGAHPEAFF.

The V and J genes are TRBV19 and TRBJ2-7; possible D gene TRBD1, 5 bases. The CDR3 totals 13 residues. Deletions cut 4 bases from V and 6 bases from J, with 13 bases between. CDR1 is LNHDA and CDR2 is SQIVND in the germline V gene (reference sequence). The CDR3 spells CASSTRQGGEQYF. CDR3 nucleotides: TGTGCCAGTAGTACCCGGCAGGGTGGCGAGCAGTACTTC.

The V and J genes are TRBV5-1 and TRBJ2-5; 10 bases match TRBD2. The germline V gene has CDR1 SGHRS and CDR2 YFSETQ. The CDR3 is 16 amino acids. J gave up 1 base and V 5 bases, and 8 bases lay outside the gene matches. The CDR3 coding sequence is TGCGCCAGCAGTCCTACGGGGACTAGCGCCCAAGAGACCCAGTACTTC. Protein product: CASSPTGTSAQETQYF.

The chain employs TRBV5-1 and TRBJ1-2; 10 bases are shared with TRBD1. The ends lost 0 bases at V and 1 base at J; junction bases unmatched: 3. The germline V gene encodes CDR1 SGHRS and CDR2 YFSETQ. CDR3 length: 16 amino acids. Written as DNA, the CDR3 is TGCGCCAGCAGCTTGGCGGGACAGGGGAATAACTATGGCTACACCTTC. Protein sequence: CASSLAGQGNNYGYTF.

The chain employs TRBV6-5 and TRBJ2-7, with 11 bases that match TRBD2. V shed 6 bases and J 0 bases; nucleotides not matched to a gene: 4. The CDR3 spans 15 residues. Germline V gene data show CDR1 as MNHEY and CDR2 as SVGAGI. The CDR3 region has the DNA TGTGCCAGCAGAATAGCGGGGGGGAGCTCCTACGAGCAGTACTTC. Protein sequence: CASRIAGGSSYEQYF.

V and J are TRBV3-1 (or the pseudogene TRBV3-2) and TRBJ1-2; D uncertain. Trimming took off 1 base at V and 4 bases at J, with 13 bases between the two ends. Germline values: CDR1 LGHDT, CDR2 YNNKEL (reference sequence). The CDR3 runs 15 residues. The CDR3 DNA reads as TGTGCCAGCAGCCAAGTGTATGGCCCCAGCTATGGCTACACCTTC. Translated: CASSQVYGPSYGYTF.

This clone was detected once. The chain combines TRBV24-1 with TRBJ2-1; 8 nucleotides align to TRBD1. V lost 4 bases to trimming and J lost 2 bases; unmatched junction nucleotides: 0. Germline CDR1 reads KGHDR; CDR2 reads SFDVKD. The CDR3 is made up of 14 amino acids. The CDR3: CATSEQGAYNEQFF. CDR3 sequence (DNA): TGTGCCACCAGTGAACAGGGGGCCTACAATGAGCAGTTCTTC.

The V and J genes are TRBV7-9 and TRBJ2-3; the D gene is possibly TRBD1 (5 bases). The germline gives CDR1 SEHNR, CDR2 FQNEAQ (reference sequence). Trimming cost V 1 base and J 3 bases, with 11 bases left between them. This CDR3 is built from 15 residues. CDR3 amino acids: CASSLVRVWTDTQYF. DNA of the CDR3: TGTGCCAGCAGCTTAGTCAGGGTTTGGACAGATACGCAGTATTTT.

The table lists this clone with a few counts. V is TRBV7-9 and J is TRBJ2-7, with TRBD2 as a possible D gene (6 bases). The V gene's germline CDR1 is SEHNR and CDR2 FQNEAQ (reference sequence). The germline V and J ends were trimmed by 3 bases and 3 bases, with 12 bases remaining between them. The CDR3 totals 14 residues. Here the CDR3 reads CASSFRRELYEQYF. The CDR3 bases are TGTGCCAGCAGCTTCCGGCGGGAACTCTACGAGCAGTACTTC.

The genes are TRBV21-1 and TRBJ1-5; TRBD1 is the table's D call, not checked against the DNA. TRBV21-1 is classified as a pseudogene. The CDR3 is 18 residues long. CDR3 sequence: CASSKNRTGGLFNQPQHF. The CDR3 coding sequence is TGTGCCAGCAGCAAAAATAGGACAGGGGGCCTTTTCAATCAGCCCCAGCATTTT.

This chain links TRBV3-1 (or the pseudogene TRBV3-2) with TRBJ2-2; 11 bases are a match to TRBD2. This CDR3 is built from 19 residues. In germline, CDR1 is LGHDT, CDR2 YNNKEL (reference sequence). V lost 1 base, J lost 1 base, and 8 bases stayed unmatched. CDR3 DNA: TGTGCCAGCAGCCAAGGGACTAGCGGGCTCGTGAGGAACACCGGGGAGCTGTTTTTT. Protein: CASSQGTSGLVRNTGELFF.

This clone appeared a single time. CDR3 sequence (DNA): TGTGCCACCAGTGGGGCAGGGATGGTTAACACCGGGGAGCTGTTTTTT. As protein: CATSGAGMVNTGELFF. The chain links TRBV24-1 to TRBJ2-2, with D perhaps TRBD1 (5 bases). V was shortened by 5 bases and J by 2 bases, with 14 bases between the two germline ends. CDR1 is KGHDR and CDR2 is SFDVKD in the germline V gene. This CDR3 region has 16 residues.

CDR3 in amino acids: CASSIPSDRYNEQFF. The CDR3 DNA sequence: TGTGCCAGTAGTATTCCTAGCGATCGTTACAATGAGCAGTTCTTC. The chain uses TRBV19 and TRBJ2-1, with D perhaps matching TRBD2 (6 bases). This CDR3 is 15 amino acids long. Trimming shortened V by 3 bases and J by 4 bases, and 13 bases separated the two germline ends. Germline lookup yields CDR1 LNHDA and CDR2 SQIVND (reference sequence).

The rearrangement links TRBV2 to TRBJ1-1; D possibly corresponds to TRBD1 (5 bases). There are 14 residues in the CDR3. CDR1 is SNHLY and CDR2 is FYNNEI in the germline V gene. Trimming removed 4 bases at V and 0 bases at J, with 9 bases between. The CDR3 DNA is TGTGCCAGCAGTGGGCAGGGCTTGAACACTGAAGCTTTCTTT. Translating gives CASSGQGLNTEAFF. Complete variable domain (other parts from reference TRBV2 and TRBJ1-1): EPEVTQTPSHQVTQMGQEVILRCVPISNHLYFYWYRQILGQKVEFLVSFYNNEISEKSEIFDDQFSVERPDGSNFTLKIRSTKLEDSAMYFCASSGQGLNTEAFFGQGTRLTVV.

This chain uses TRBV7-7 with TRBJ2-2; 9 nucleotides match TRBD2. J gave up 4 bases and V 1 base, and 10 bases lay outside the gene matches. CDR1 is SSHAT, CDR2 FNYEAQ, per germline (reference sequence). This CDR3 comprises 18 residues. The CDR3 reads CASSLGPPSGAITGELFF. For the CDR3, the DNA is TGTGCCAGCAGCTTAGGACCCCCTAGCGGGGCCATCACCGGGGAGCTGTTTTTT.

The V gene is TRBV6-5, the J gene TRBJ1-6; D is unclear. This CDR3 spans 15 amino acids. Germline V gene lookup returns CDR1 MNHEY and CDR2 SVGAGI. Trimming took off 6 bases at V and 0 bases at J, with 9 bases between the two ends. DNA of the CDR3: TGTGCCAGCAGGGGAGAGAGCTCCTATAATTCACCCCTCCACTTT. It translates to CASRGESSYNSPLHF.

The CDR3 bases are TGTGCCAGCAGCTTAGGCGGGGCGACAGATACGCAGTATTTT. Amino acids: CASSLGGATDTQYF. This chain joins TRBV7-3 and TRBJ2-3, with TRBD2 as a possible D gene (6 bases). Trimming removed 2 bases from V and 3 bases from J, with 9 bases in between. Looked up from germline, CDR1 is SGHTA and CDR2 is FQGTGA. The CDR3 loop spans 14 amino acids.

V gene TRBV18 combines with J gene TRBJ1-1; 9 bases agree with TRBD1. This CDR3 comprises 14 residues. With 3 bases clipped from V and 4 bases from J, the junction kept 3 bases outside the gene matches. CDR1 and CDR2 from the germline V gene are KGHSH and LQKENI. The CDR3 spells CASSPRDRVTEAFF. CDR3 DNA: TGTGCCAGCTCACCCCGGGACAGGGTCACTGAAGCTTTCTTT.

Turning to this clone: Different DNA sequences within this sample yield the same CDR3. The chain links TRBV3-1 (or the pseudogene TRBV3-2) to TRBJ2-3; 14 bases fit TRBD2. Germline V gene lookup returns CDR1 LGHDT and CDR2 YNNKEL (reference sequence). The CDR3 is 16 residues long. Trimming at V came to 3 bases and at J to 4 bases, leaving 3 bases not matched to a gene. The CDR3 sequence: CASSHRLAGGPDTQYF. The CDR3, as DNA: TGTGCCAGCAGCCATCGACTAGCGGGGGGGCCAGATACGCAGTATTTT.

About this clone itself: The same CDR3 also results from other DNA sequences found in this sample. The rearrangement uses TRBV3-1 (or the pseudogene TRBV3-2) and TRBJ2-3; D is ambiguous. The ends were cut back, 5 bases at V and 2 bases at J, with 2 bases in the middle. The CDR3 loop spans 11 amino acids. Germline V CDR1 and CDR2: LGHDT, YNNKEL (reference sequence). CDR3 sequence: CASSYTDTQYF. The DNA of the CDR3 is TGTGCCAGCAGCTACACAGATACGCAGTATTTT.

V gene TRBV30 combines with J gene TRBJ1-6; D gene uncertain. The germline gives CDR1 GTSNPN, CDR2 SVGIG (reference sequence). V shed 0 bases and J shed 10 bases, with 16 bases lying between them. This CDR3 spans 15 amino acids. For the CDR3, the DNA is TGTGCCTGGAGTGTTAAGTCTATAATATCCTCACCCCTCCACTTT. Its protein is CAWSVKSIISSPLHF.

The chain uses TRBV6-2 or TRBV6-3 and TRBJ2-3; 11 bases are shared with TRBD2. Per the germline V gene, CDR1 is MNHEY and CDR2 is SVGEGT. This CDR3 contains 18 residues. V lost 6 bases to trimming and J lost 2 bases; unmatched junction nucleotides: 13. In nucleotides, the CDR3 is TGTGCCAGCAGCCACAACTTCCTAGCGGGGGGAACCACAGATACGCAGTATTTT. Translation gives CASSHNFLAGGTTDTQYF.